This T cell receptor beta chain stems from a study of cytomegalovirus exposure and HLA in healthy donors (dated by TCRdb to about 2017). About the study as a whole: According to an earlier analysis of 587 of the donors, 200 million or so T cells yielded 90 million to 130 million unique TCR beta sequences and 276 Gb of sequence data. About 300 gigabases of sequencing data and tens of millions of unique TCR sequences were included in an early release covering roughly 700 HLA-typed donors. Of the 300 to 450 genotyped donors, 75% to 85% were placed in the genetic ancestry cluster associated with self-reported Caucasian donors. The study aimed to test whether signatures of past pathogen exposure could be identified by cataloging public T cell receptors. The T cell repertoires of 670 or so subjects were profiled by immunosequencing and related to cytomegalovirus serostatus. A separate validation cohort of some 130 different subjects was used in addition to the roughly 620-subject first cohort. To predict cytomegalovirus infection status, the study brought together high-throughput TCR immunosequencing, statistical association of individual TCRs with disease status, and machine learning. In a later analysis, previously published TCR beta repertoires from about 670 donors were re-analyzed and high-resolution HLA genotyping was added so that TCR occurrence patterns could be studied. The later analysis used no new phenotypic data to find candidate immune exposures, relying instead on TCR beta sequences and their occurrence across donors. To decide whether each TCR beta V gene segment behaved as functional or pseudogenic, an earlier analysis of approximately 590 of the donors relied on high-throughput TCR beta sequencing. Alongside the repertoire data, information on donor age, sex, ethnicity and CMV serostatus was compiled. In a later genetic analysis, genome-wide SNP genotypes for about 60% of the 666 donors were used, and that subset was treated as a discovery cohort. Every discovery cohort repertoire had been produced on one sequencing platform. HLA typing covered class I and class II loci at four-digit resolution. Typing coverage varied by locus: 629-630 donors for A, B, C, DRB1 and DQB1; some 520 for DQA1; approximately 570 for DPA1; about 450 for DPB1. Several DR-DQ haplotypes were handled as single units for association and clustering because linkage in the cohort was strong. Across around 400 genotyped donors of the cohort, an average of roughly 200,000 unique TCR beta nucleotide sequences per donor were sequenced, and approximately 19% of those sequences were non-productive. Paper-wide results and their limitations: CMV serostatus was the only immune exposure information available for the cohort. The study listed 170 or so TCR beta chains as associated with cytomegalovirus. The sequencing pipeline was judged likely to have produced a cluster of highly shared sequence variants as a technical artifact. A later analysis reported that several top co-occurrence clusters appeared linked to parvovirus B19, influenza, CMV and Epstein-Barr virus. A later analysis found that most CMV-associated TCR beta chains appeared HLA-restricted, with HLA associations seemingly driven largely by CMV exposure. Most TCR sequences were seen in very few donors, while some public TCRs were found in many individuals. Linkage disequilibrium might explain the correlated functional status among segregating V segments, but an unknown experimental factor could not be ruled out. An earlier analysis of several hundred of the donors showed that most TCR beta V segments appeared in productive rearrangements either about 87% or about 30% of the time, which broadly matched IMGT annotations. When HLA alleles, especially DR and DQ, strongly co-occurred, attributing TCR associations to individual alleles was difficult. In this cohort, only TCR beta chains were sequenced, and detectable features were limited by the absence of alpha or paired-chain data. Because HLA typing was missing for some donors at each locus, association tests included only the typed subset. The authors suggested that the approach could potentially be extended to other disease states and immunological phenotypes. According to a later analysis, TCR association rates differed among HLA loci, with DRB1 alleles showing the most associated TCRs and HLA-C alleles showing the fewest. The 87-base-pair reads could not distinguish some IMGT-functional V segments, including TRBV6-2 and TRBV6-3, so those segments were excluded. The presence/absence analyses assumed that sequencing depth was roughly uniform across donors, and that assumption may not be true. In vitro tests confirmed that three of the cytomegalovirus-associated TCR beta chains recognize cytomegalovirus antigens. According to a later genetic analysis, donors in an Asian-associated ancestry cluster had fewer N-insertions in productive TCRs than the roughly 700-donor mean. Compared with equally common non-associated chains, HLA-associated TCR beta chains in a later analysis were more clonally expanded and had lower generation probabilities. V-gene and J-gene trimming of TCR beta chains was associated with a missense DCLRE1C variant in a later genetic analysis, and the association was replicated in an independent cohort. A later analysis associated around 16,000 TCR beta sequences with specific HLA alleles at a false discovery rate of 0.05. Cytomegalovirus status was reported to be diagnosed by the classifier with high specificity and sensitivity in both the original and validation cohorts. Around 16 rarely observed V segments, including chromosome 9 orphons, were excluded from the earlier analysis of several hundred of the donors because counts were too low. A further reported finding was that TCR beta sequences accurately predicted the HLA-A and HLA-B alleles for most subjects in the first cohort.

The cohort was made up of several hundred healthy bone marrow donors. All cohort members were sampled while nominally healthy, although unrecorded immune exposures were likely present. The donor tested CMV seronegative, placing the donor among the 350 or so seronegative members of the cohort. Each donor provided a peripheral blood sample, and peripheral blood mononuclear cells were used for TCR beta sequencing. The Qiagen DNeasy Blood Extraction Kit was used to extract genomic DNA from the blood cell samples. Library creation used the immunoSEQ multiplex PCR assay. A mixture of 60 forward primers for TCR Vbeta segments and 13 reverse primers for TCR Jbeta segments was used in the multiplex PCR. The CDR3 region of rearranged TCR beta genes was amplified from genomic DNA with a multiplex PCR assay. The Illumina HiSeq System was used to sequence the amplified TCR beta libraries as 87-base-pair reads. The original pipeline was this. A later analysis counted 65 million to 90 million unique TCR beta chains across the approximately 700 repertoires, and approximately 11 million of these chains were shared by at least two donors. Raw reads were error-corrected and collapsed into unique sequences by a nearest-neighbor algorithm in which closely related sequences were merged to remove PCR and sequencing errors. V, D and J gene segments were assigned by aligning CDR3 sequences to IMGT reference sequences. For a sequence to be retained, at least a six-nucleotide match to both a V gene segment and a J gene segment was required. Rearrangements were called productive when the CDR3 lacked stop codons and stayed in frame with V and J; all others were non-productive. Following IMGT convention, CDR3 was defined as the stretch from the second conserved V-encoded cysteine to the conserved J-encoded phenylalanine. In an earlier analysis of just under 600 of the donors, sequences lacking an unambiguous match to a single V gene segment were excluded. An earlier analysis of fewer than 650 of the donors classified V segments as functional when productive rearrangements were above 56.7% and as segregating when the standard deviation between donors was above 5%. A statistical classification framework was built for diagnosing cytomegalovirus status from the catalog of TCR beta chain sequences. V and J gene assignment, in a later analysis, came from comparing TCR nucleotide sequences with IMGT/GENE-DB human TR gene sequences. In a later analysis, CDR3 sequences and most-parsimonious VDJ recombination scenarios were assigned using the TCRdist pipeline. A later analysis defined each TCR beta chain by its CDR3 amino acid sequence plus V-gene family, and excluded reads lacking a unique V-gene family. To address suspected cross-contamination and a sequencing artifact, a later analysis removed around 600 highly shared, low-generation-probability nucleotide sequences. For each public chain, a later analysis derived a clonal expansion index from normalized ranks of inferred template counts within each repertoire. In a later analysis, generation probabilities were computed with a VDJ recombination model fitted to out-of-frame rearrangements, and the resulting probabilities were checked against IGoR. In a later analysis, TCR-TCR, TCR-HLA and TCR-CMV co-occurrence was scored with hypergeometric tests, and a repertoire-size bias correction was applied to TCR pairs. In a later analysis, false discovery rates were estimated by permuting HLA or CMV assignments 20 times. A later analysis grouped co-occurring TCRs with DBSCAN, adding TCRdist sequence similarity when clustering within HLA-allele-positive subsets. Repertoires with fewer than 30,000 or more than 120,000 public chains, plus five repertoires with anomalous nucleotide sharing, were excluded from co-occurrence clustering. The table was pulled from immuneACCESS by TCRdb, which kept in-frame rearrangements only. Such tables lose some clones; where checked, under half of the loss comes from unresolved V genes, and the rest has no known cause. D and trimming were read from the DNA, whereas the V and J calls and clone size are those reported in that table. The sample table holds tens of thousands of clones, of which about 80% were seen once. Around 3% of the sample comes from the top ten.

CDR1 and CDR2 are read off the germline V gene (reference sequence) as SGHNT and YYREEE. The CDR3 goes from the cysteine to the phenylalanine over 14 residues. The DNA shown is the 42-base CDR3, in frame from base 1. At the junction V is shortened by 3 bases and J by 8 bases; bases outside the gene matches: 4. Concerning this clone itself: Its antigen specificity is not known. No qualities accompany the bases; no much larger clone lies one base away.

This clonotype originated in a man younger than 30 in good health and CMV-seronegative. The chain is encoded by TRBV5-4 joined to TRBJ1-6; 8 bases in the junction line up with TRBD1. The sample comprised PBMCs. The CDR3 has the sequence CASSSQGGYSPLHF. The nucleotides read TGTGCCAGCAGCTCACAGGGGGGATATTCACCCCTCCACTTT.